This TCR beta chain was observed in a study of T-cell reconstitution after alpha-beta-depleted transplantation in children. A library of TCRbeta sequences, prepared with unique molecular identifiers, was generated. TCRdb passed the PCR reads through MiXCR, listing each CDR3 protein once. The sample yields about 410,000 distinct CDR3 sequences, roughly 22% seen once. This CDR3 has 13 amino acids. The V end was cut by 2 bases, the J end by 8 bases, with 13 bases between. Per germline, CDR1 DFQATT and CDR2 SNEGSKA (reference sequence). This rearrangement joins TRBV20-1 to TRBJ2-1; no firm D call. The origin of this receptor is a human donor who donated a stem cell graft to a child with acute myeloid leukemia. Sample: PBMCs from the stem cell graft donor, taken from the stem cell graft. CDR3 sequence reads: CSARPIPSDEQFF. The CDR3, as DNA: TGCAGTGCTAGACCCATTCCCAGCGATGAGCAGTTCTTC.